This entry lists 3 T cell receptor beta chains sequenced from one sample in a study of low-dose radiotherapy and immunotherapy resistance in tumors. TRAV- and TRBV-specific primers primed first-strand cDNA, covering alpha and beta chains. Amplification, which lasted 20 to 25 PCR cycles, used a constant-region primer and V-primer adapter to amplify TCRs. TCRdb fed the reads into MiXCR, producing one record per CDR3 protein. The top ten clones hold roughly 6.5% of a sample with tens of thousands of distinct CDR3 sequences, 26% of them seen once. Documented time point: before trial treatment. The input for sequencing was PBMCs, taken before treatment. The receptors shown here come from a male donor with rectosigmoid adenocarcinoma.

The genes are TRBV28 and TRBJ2-1; perhaps D is TRBD1 or TRBD2 (5 bases each). CDR1 is MDHEN and CDR2 is SYDVKM in the germline V gene. With 4 bases removed from V and 6 bases from J, the gap between germline ends came to 10 bases. There are 13 residues in the CDR3. CDR3 residues: CASSSGAGNEQFF. Here the CDR3 DNA reads TGTGCCAGCAGTTCCGGGGCGGGCAATGAGCAGTTCTTC.

This clonotype was seen repeatedly, ten times or more. The chain combines TRBV6-2 or TRBV6-3 with TRBJ2-4, with unresolved D. Trimming pared 5 bases from V and 7 bases from J, leaving 24 bases between. Germline CDR1 and CDR2: MNHEY and SVGEGT. The CDR3 totals 17 residues. In nucleotides, the CDR3 is TGTGCCAGCAGTGAATTGGGTACGAAGGGAAGGTCGAACATTCAGTACTTC. It encodes CASSELGTKGRSNIQYF.

This clonotype was found once. The gene calls are TRBV5-5 and TRBJ2-4; 7 nucleotides match TRBD1. This CDR3 is built from 13 residues. CDR1 SGHKS and CDR2 YYEKEE come from the germline V gene (reference sequence). Trimming removed 4 bases from V and 4 bases from J; junction bases left unmatched: 2. The CDR3 DNA reads TGTGCCAGCAGCGGGACAGATAAAAACATTCAGTACTTC. It codes for CASSGTDKNIQYF. The full variable domain, with the rest looked up from reference TRBV5-5 and TRBJ2-4, is DAGVTQSPTHLIKTRGQQVTLRCSPISGHKSVSWYQQVLGQGPQFIFQYYEKEERGRGNFPDRFSARQFPNYSSELNVNALLLGDSALYLCASSGTDKNIQYFGAGTRLSVL.